This is a list of T cell receptor beta chains from one sample in a study of type 1 regulatory T cells. TCRdb reprocessed the reads with MiXCR, giving one entry per CDR3 protein. This table has roughly 71,000 distinct CDR3 sequences, around 20% appearing once. These receptors' targets are unknown. The sequencing sample was made of cultured type 1 regulatory T (Tr1) cells, either the whole culture or a sorted fraction (not recorded which). Source of these receptors: a human donor in good health. Each CDR3 is given with its conserved first and last residue. A D gene is named only where the DNA matches it firmly. Clone size, where shown, is once, few, many, or a class for clones that have expanded.

D,V,J,size,CDR3,DNA
TRBD2,TRBV29-1,TRBJ2-1,few,CSVSGLAGEWANEQFF,TGCAGCGTTTCGGGACTAGCGGGAGAGTGGGCAAATGAGCAGTTCTTC
TRBD2,TRBV20-1,TRBJ2-3,-,CSARLAGVPDTQYF,TGCAGTGCTAGGCTAGCGGGAGTTCCAGATACGCAGTATTTT
TRBD1,TRBV27,TRBJ1-5,few,CASSLLGTGANLRSPQHF,TGTGCCAGCAGTTTACTCGGGACAGGGGCTAATTTACGCTCGCCCCAGCATTTT
TRBD1,TRBV29-1,TRBJ2-3,few,CSGAGGSDTQYF,TGCAGCGGTGCAGGGGGATCAGATACGCAGTATTTT
TRBD1,TRBV29-1,TRBJ1-1,-,CSVNGQGNTEAFF,TGCAGCGTTAATGGACAGGGGAACACTGAAGCTTTCTTT
-,TRBV3-1,TRBJ1-1,few,CASSPSAGGAEAFF,TGTGCCAGCAGCCCCTCTGCGGGGGGAGCTGAAGCTTTCTTT
-,TRBV5-1,TRBJ2-1,many,CASSPLGGGYYNEQFF,TGCGCCAGCAGCCCGCTCGGGGGAGGATACTACAATGAGCAGTTCTTC
-,TRBV7-2,TRBJ1-2,-,CASSLNGGADGYTF,TGTGCCAGCAGCTTAAACGGGGGCGCAGATGGCTACACCTTC
-,TRBV10-3,TRBJ2-1,few,CAISESNFVENEQFF,TGTGCCATCAGTGAGTCGAATTTCGTGGAGAATGAGCAGTTCTTC
TRBD2,TRBV7-8,TRBJ2-2,-,CAMGREIGELFF,TGTGCCATGGGGCGGGAGATAGGGGAGCTGTTTTTT
TRBD2,TRBV29-1,TRBJ2-2,-,CSVGSSGRALTGELFF,TGCAGCGTTGGCTCTAGCGGGAGGGCTTTAACCGGGGAGCTGTTTTTT
-,TRBV4-2,TRBJ1-1,many,CASSQGDRYSNTEAFF,TGTGCCAGCAGCCAAGGCGACCGATACTCGAACACTGAAGCTTTCTTT
-,TRBV10-2,TRBJ1-5,few,CASSEFLGVKPQHF,TGCGCCAGCAGTGAGTTTCTGGGGGTAAAGCCCCAGCATTTT
-,TRBV20-1,TRBJ1-4,few,CSARDPRGNDEKLFF,TGCAGTGCTAGAGACCCCCGGGGGAATGACGAAAAACTGTTTTTT
TRBD2,TRBV20-1,TRBJ2-2,-,CSAPSSGRVAGELFF,TGCAGTGCTCCCAGTAGCGGGAGGGTGGCCGGGGAGCTGTTTTTT
-,TRBV30,TRBJ2-1,few,CAWSVRGNEQFF,TGTGCCTGGAGTGTACGAGGGAATGAGCAGTTCTTC